The next 20 T cell receptor beta chains were all read from a single sample in a study of CD8 T cells in ankylosing spondylitis. Study-level results: What appeared characteristic of ankylosing spondylitis blood was a TCR beta motif of under 10 highly homologous variants.

These receptors' targets are unknown. TCRdb itself ran the 5' RACE reads through MiXCR, one entry per CDR3 protein. The sample carries about 450,000 distinct CDR3 sequences, about 25% recorded once. Sequencing was carried out using blood, either unsorted or a sorted T cell fraction (not recorded which). The source is a male donor with ankylosing spondylitis.

The V call is TRBV10-2, the J call TRBJ2-1; D not resolved. V lost 2 bases and J 0 bases, leaving 5 bases between the germline ends. Germline lookup yields CDR1 WSHSY and CDR2 SAAADI. The CDR3 runs 14 residues. The CDR3 loop is CASSESSSYNEQFF. The CDR3, as DNA: TGCGCCAGCAGTGAGAGTAGCTCCTACAATGAGCAGTTCTTC.

This clonotype has a single count. The CDR3 bases are TGTGCCAGCAGTGTTAGCCGGGTAACTGAAGCTTTCTTT. Translation: CASSVSRVTEAFF. This chain connects TRBV14 to TRBJ1-1; D not certain. Germline V lookup: CDR1 SGHDN, CDR2 FVKESK. The CDR3 has 13 residues. The germline V and J ends were trimmed by 6 bases and 5 bases, with 13 bases remaining between them. Variable domain in full (rest from reference TRBV14 and TRBJ1-1): EAGVTQFPSHSVIEKGQTVTLRCDPISGHDNLYWYRRVMGKEIKFLLHFVKESKQDESGMPNNRFLAERTGGTYSTLKVQPAELEDSGVYFCASSVSRVTEAFFGQGTRLTVV.

A few counts support this clonotype. The rearrangement links TRBV18 to TRBJ2-1; D might be TRBD1 (6 bases). Per the germline V gene, CDR1 is KGHSH and CDR2 is LQKENI. Trimming cost V 3 bases and J 5 bases, with 17 bases left between them. This CDR3 has 16 amino acids. The CDR3 DNA is TGTGCCAGCTCACCGGGACCACCCGGACAGAACAATGAGCAGTTCTTC. Protein sequence: CASSPGPPGQNNEQFF.

In its sample, this clonotype was seen many times. V is TRBV5-1 and J is TRBJ2-3; no clear D gene. V was pared by 2 bases and J by 2 bases, with 6 bases between. The CDR3 spans 13 residues. CDR1 and CDR2 from the germline V gene are SGHRS and YFSETQ. The CDR3 reads CASSFDDTDTQYF. In DNA, the CDR3 is TGCGCCAGCAGCTTTGACGACACAGATACGCAGTATTTT.

This chain connects TRBV7-9 to TRBJ2-7, with D maybe TRBD1 (6 bases). V dropped 5 bases and J dropped 2 bases, with 22 bases sitting between them. Germline V gene sequence: CDR1 SEHNR, CDR2 FQNEAQ (reference sequence). This CDR3 is built from 17 residues. For the CDR3, the DNA is TGTGCCAGCAGCACTATAGGGGGACCGGGTCGGGCCTACGAGCAGTACTTC. This gives the protein CASSTIGGPGRAYEQYF.

Turning to this clonotype: One end of the junction fails to match germline, which may point to a read error. The chain recombines TRBV20-1 with TRBJ1-1; 10 nucleotides agree with TRBD1. The CDR3 is 14 residues long. Germline CDR1 and CDR2: DFQATT and SNEGSKA (reference sequence). CDR3: CSAPPGGGTGASNF. CDR3 DNA sequence: TGCAGTGCTCCCCCCGGAGGTGGGACAGGGGCCTCGAACTTT.

This rearrangement joins TRBV3-1 to TRBJ2-4; 7 nucleotides agree with TRBD1. Germline V CDR1 and CDR2: LGHDT, YNNKEL (reference sequence). The V segment lost 4 bases and the J segment 3 bases; nucleotides outside the gene matches: 6. This CDR3 region has 15 residues. The CDR3 spells CASSLQGSGKNIQYF. CDR3 sequence (DNA): TGTGCCAGCAGCCTACAGGGGTCAGGCAAAAACATTCAGTACTTC.

This chain joins TRBV9 and TRBJ2-2, with unresolved D. Germline values: CDR1 SGDLS, CDR2 YYNGEE. This CDR3 comprises 16 residues. V lost 0 bases and J 0 bases, leaving 9 bases between the germline ends. Here the CDR3 DNA reads TGTGCCAGCAGCGTAGGTACCGAACCGAACACCGGGGAGCTGTTTTTT. This gives the protein CASSVGTEPNTGELFF.

This clonotype was seen a handful of times. The chain carries TRBV20-1 and TRBJ2-2; 10 bases map to TRBD1. J gave up 5 bases and V 0 bases, and 6 bases lay outside the gene matches. Germline V lookup: CDR1 DFQATT, CDR2 SNEGSKA (reference sequence). This CDR3 region has 16 residues. DNA of the CDR3: TGCAGTGCTAGAGATTCACGACAGGGGGCGACCGGGGAGCTGTTTTTT. It codes for CSARDSRQGATGELFF.

This clonotype was seen a few times. J is TRBJ2-7 and V is TRBV10-2, with 7 bases aligning to TRBD1. The V gene end was trimmed by 8 bases and the J gene end by 3 bases; junction bases not matched to a gene: 19. Germline V gene lookup returns CDR1 WSHSY and CDR2 SAAADI. The CDR3 is made up of 17 amino acids. The CDR3 DNA reads as TGCGCCAGCGGGGGACCGGGACAGCTCAGGGGCCACTACGAGCAGTACTTC. This translates into CASGGPGQLRGHYEQYF.

This clonotype has a handful of counts. V gene TRBV25-1 combines with J gene TRBJ2-2; D not certain. Germline assignment: CDR1 MGHDK and CDR2 SYGVNS. The CDR3 runs 16 residues. The V end lost 3 bases, the J end lost 1 base, and 12 bases lay between the germline ends. The CDR3 loop reads CASSDPLVGNTGELFF. The CDR3 DNA reads as TGTGCCAGCAGTGATCCCCTAGTAGGGAACACCGGGGAGCTGTTTTTT.

The chain employs TRBV6-1 and TRBJ2-7; 7 positions agree with TRBD2. The CDR3 has 14 residues. The junction had 5 bases not matched to a gene; V was cut back by 6 bases and J by 0 bases. CDR1 MNHNS and CDR2 SASEGT come from the germline V gene. Here the CDR3 reads CASRTSLSSYEQYF. The CDR3 region has the DNA TGTGCCAGCAGGACTAGCCTGAGCTCCTACGAGCAGTACTTC.

This clonotype was seen a handful of times. The CDR3 nucleotides are TGCAGTGCCAGGGCCGGGCCCCGGGGTTCACCCCTCCACTTT. It translates to CSARAGPRGSPLHF. J is TRBJ1-6 and V is TRBV20-1; TRBD1 might be the D (5 bases). Trimming removed 6 bases from V and 9 bases from J, with 18 bases in between. CDR3 length: 14 amino acids. CDR1 DFQATT and CDR2 SNEGSKA come from the germline V gene (reference sequence).

The chain is built from TRBV28 and TRBJ2-7; D perhaps matches TRBD2 (5 bases). CDR1 and CDR2 from the germline V gene are MDHEN and SYDVKM. Trimming removed 3 bases at V and 2 bases at J, with 8 bases between. The CDR3 is 13 amino acids. The CDR3 DNA reads as TGTGCCAGCAGTTTCCCGGGGACCTACGAGCAGTACTTC. Amino acids: CASSFPGTYEQYF.

The chain carries TRBV10-2 and TRBJ2-7; D unresolved. This CDR3 is built from 12 residues. CDR1 is WSHSY and CDR2 is SAAADI in the germline V gene. The ends were cut back, 0 bases at V and 9 bases at J, with 9 bases in the middle. In DNA form, the CDR3 reads TGCGCCAGCAGTGAGTCTTCGGTGGGGCAGTACTTC. Its protein product is CASSESSVGQYF.

This clonotype was counted a few times. The chain links TRBV3-1 to TRBJ1-2, with 7 nucleotides matching TRBD1. The germline V gene encodes CDR1 LGHDT and CDR2 YNNKEL (reference sequence). The CDR3 has 14 residues. Losses at the gene ends were 0 bases for V and 7 bases for J; bases not matched to a gene: 5. The CDR3 spells CASSQDRGTGGYTF. The DNA for the CDR3 is TGTGCCAGCAGCCAAGACAGGGGGACGGGTGGCTACACCTTC.

This clonotype was recorded a few times. This sequence joins TRBV27 and TRBJ1-4; no reliable D call. Germline CDR1 and CDR2: MNHEY and SMNVEV (reference sequence). With 5 bases removed from V and 0 bases from J, the gap between germline ends came to 16 bases. CDR3 size: 17 residues. This CDR3 is CASSPYGVGTTNEKLFF. The CDR3 bases are TGTGCCAGCAGTCCTTACGGGGTCGGAACAACTAATGAAAAACTGTTTTTT.

Only a few counts were recorded for this clonotype. This chain connects TRBV20-1 to TRBJ1-5; D ambiguous. Between the trimmed V and J ends, which lost 4 bases and 0 bases, there was a span of 13 bases. The CDR3 is 15 residues long. Germline V gene data show CDR1 as DFQATT and CDR2 as SNEGSKA (reference sequence). The CDR3 region has the DNA TGCAGTGCTAAACGGACGGCTTATAGCAATCAGCCCCAGCATTTT. Protein product: CSAKRTAYSNQPQHF.

The chain is built from TRBV6-1 and TRBJ2-7, with D perhaps TRBD1 (6 bases). The CDR3 length is 13 residues. Deletions cut 4 bases from V and 5 bases from J, with 12 bases between. Germline V gene lookup returns CDR1 MNHNS and CDR2 SASEGT. This chain's CDR3 is CASSAYREDEQYF. CDR3 in DNA: TGTGCCAGCAGTGCCTACAGGGAAGACGAGCAGTACTTC.

This clonotype has just a few counts. The chain employs TRBV12-3 or TRBV12-4 and TRBJ2-3; possibly TRBD2 for D (6 bases). CDR3 length: 17 amino acids. V lost 3 bases and J lost 3, with 19 bases in between. The CDR3 sequence is CASSLGRDSSPTDTQYF. DNA for the CDR3: TGTGCCAGCAGTTTGGGTCGGGACTCCAGTCCGACAGATACGCAGTATTTT.